The subject of this entry is one T cell receptor beta chain. This sample was included in a study of blood T cells in healthy people across ages. Primers used in a second PCR of about 6 to 11 cycles were a sample-barcoded 5' primer and a J-beta primer mix. TCRdb processed the 5' RACE reads anew with MiXCR; each CDR3 protein has one entry. The data contain about 800,000 distinct CDR3 sequences, about 25% of them singletons. This CDR3 comprises 12 residues. CDR1 is SGDLS, CDR2 YYNGEE, per germline. Trimming shortened V by 3 bases and J by 5 bases, and 9 bases separated the two germline ends. This sample was shared with a second study, whose subject was T cells of mothers and their children.

The sample comprised blood. The genes are TRBV9 and TRBJ2-7, with D uncertain. The source is a boy between 10 and 17 years old in good health. For the CDR3, the DNA is TGTGCCAGCAGCGCCGGTGTAAACGAGCAGTACTTC. Translated, it gives CASSAGVNEQYF.